This T cell receptor (beta chain) was retrieved from a study of lymphopenia after photon versus proton radiotherapy. The trim removed 3 bases at V and 4 bases at J, leaving 5 bases unmatched. The CDR3 has 15 amino acids. The germline V gene encodes CDR1 SGDLS and CDR2 YYNGEE. A word on this clone: What it binds is unknown.

Study results and caveats: After lymphocyte nadir, photon-treated repertoires showed oligoclonal expansion, especially CD8+ Temra. Photon-treated patients lost naive T cells and TCR diversity; proton-treated stayed stable. Only patients who died were analyzed for survival; proton advantage is unproven. A bigger post-nadir fall in TCR diversity correlated inversely with survival time in deceased patients.

The data were produced by immunoSEQ multiplex PCR, yet TCRdb's version contains in-frame clones alone and is incomplete. This sample yields 45,000 to 65,000 clones, of which more than 90% are seen a single time; approximately 19% belongs to the top ten. This chain connects TRBV9 to TRBJ2-1, with 9 bases that match TRBD1. Sequences were derived from peripheral blood, sampled from a patient treated with photon-based radiotherapy. The TCR comes from a woman aged 35 to 49 with cholangiocarcinoma. DNA of the CDR3: TGTGCCAGCAGCGATTGGGGACAGGGATACAATGAGCAGTTCTTC. This translates into CASSDWGQGYNEQFF.